Listed below are T cell receptor beta chains from one sample, sequenced in a study of blood T cell repertoires in COVID-19. Only in-frame clones appear in the TCRdb table, and some are missing; sequencing was by immunoSEQ multiplex PCR. The data contain approximately 130,000 clones, approximately 90% of them singletons. Sequencing was carried out using peripheral blood. The receptors stem from a man aged 50 to 59 with acute or convalescent COVID-19. Both conserved end residues are part of each CDR3. Fields, in order: V gene, D gene, J gene, clone size, CDR3 protein, CDR3 DNA. The D gene is left open where the match is weak. For some rows the clone size is stated as once, few or many, or as a class when expanded; others skip it.

TRBV9	.	TRBJ1-3	.	CASSGPYGGRNTIYF	TGTGCCAGCAGCGGACCTTACGGGGGGAGAAACACCATATATTTT
TRBV28	TRBD2	TRBJ2-2	.	CASSLIGTSNTGELFF	TGTGCCAGCAGTTTAATTGGGACTAGCAATACCGGGGAGCTGTTTTTT
TRBV12-5	TRBD1	TRBJ2-1	.	CASEGDSYNEQFF	TGTGCCAGCGAAGGGGACAGCTACAATGAGCAGTTCTTC
TRBV29-1	.	TRBJ2-3	.	CSVERSTDTQYF	TGCAGCGTTGAGCGGAGCACAGATACGCAGTATTTT
TRBV5-6	.	TRBJ1-1	.	CASKQGITEAFF	TGTGCCAGCAAACAGGGTATCACTGAAGCTTTCTTT
TRBV30	.	TRBJ2-7	.	CAWSVQGNEQYF	TGTGCCTGGAGTGTGCAGGGTAACGAGCAGTACTTC
TRBV3-1/TRBV3-2	TRBD2	TRBJ2-5	.	CASRPGTSGLETQYF	TGTGCCAGCAGACCCGGGACTAGCGGGCTTGAGACCCAGTACTTC
TRBV7-9	TRBD2	TRBJ2-2	few	CASSLAIQRGNTGELFF	TGTGCCAGCAGCTTAGCGATCCAGCGGGGGAACACCGGGGAGCTGTTTTTT
TRBV6-4	TRBD1	TRBJ1-5	.	CASSPQGSLEHQPQHF	TGTGCCAGCAGTCCACAGGGGTCGTTAGAACATCAGCCCCAGCATTTT
TRBV6-2/TRBV6-3	TRBD1	TRBJ1-2	.	CASSYFRDRGLDTF	TGTGCCAGCAGTTACTTCCGGGACAGGGGGCTGGATACCTTC
TRBV7-8	.	TRBJ2-1	.	CASSLTGNNEQFF	TGTGCCAGCAGCTTAACAGGAAACAATGAGCAGTTCTTC
TRBV7-2	.	TRBJ1-2	.	CASSFRTSNYGYTF	TGTGCCAGCAGCTTCAGGACATCCAACTATGGCTACACCTTC
TRBV30	.	TRBJ2-7	.	CAWSQTGVIYEQYF	TGTGCCTGGAGCCAGACGGGGGTCATCTACGAGCAGTACTTC
TRBV28	TRBD1	TRBJ1-5	once	CASSGGQGSNQPQHF	TGTGCCAGCAGTGGTGGACAGGGTAGCAATCAGCCCCAGCATTTT
TRBV18	.	TRBJ2-3	.	CASSPGVGATDTQYF	TGTGCCAGCTCACCCGGAGTGGGGGCAACAGATACGCAGTATTTT
TRBV27	.	TRBJ1-1	.	CASSLGGNTEAFF	TGTGCCAGCAGTTTGGGGGGAAACACTGAAGCTTTCTTT
TRBV2	.	TRBJ1-2	.	CASRPDNSDYGYTF	TGTGCCAGCAGGCCCGACAATTCTGACTATGGCTACACCTTC
TRBV7-2	.	TRBJ2-7	.	CASNPHAGPYEQYF	TGTGCCAGCAACCCCCATGCGGGCCCCTACGAGCAGTACTTC
TRBV2	.	TRBJ1-1	once	CASRGVGGRTEAFF	TGTGCCAGCAGGGGCGTCGGGGGGCGTACTGAAGCTTTCTTT
TRBV7-6	.	TRBJ2-7	.	CASSLAGSYEQYF	TGTGCCAGCAGCTTAGCCGGGAGCTACGAGCAGTACTTC
TRBV29-1	.	TRBJ1-5	.	CSVDGGGDSNQPQHF	TGCAGCGTTGATGGCGGGGGAGATAGCAATCAGCCCCAGCATTTT
TRBV2	.	TRBJ2-7	.	CASSGGAPSYEQYF	TGTGCCAGCAGTGGTGGGGCTCCCTCCTACGAGCAGTACTTC
TRBV5-4	TRBD1	TRBJ2-2	.	CASSSIRDRANTGELFF	TGTGCCAGCAGCTCCATCCGGGACAGGGCGAACACCGGGGAGCTGTTTTTT
TRBV3-1/TRBV3-2	TRBD2	TRBJ2-5	.	CASSWGTSGGGTQYF	TGTGCCAGCAGCTGGGGGACTAGCGGAGGGGGGACCCAGTACTTC
TRBV6-5	TRBD1	TRBJ1-3	.	CATGTAGRNTIYF	TGTGCCACCGGGACAGCAGGACGAAACACCATATATTTT
TRBV7-8	.	TRBJ2-7	.	CASSSHRGGEQYF	TGTGCCAGCAGCTCCCATCGAGGTGGCGAGCAGTACTTC
TRBV7-9	TRBD2	TRBJ2-5	.	CATSTSVQETQYF	TGTGCCACTTCGACTAGCGTCCAAGAGACCCAGTACTTC
TRBV27	TRBD2	TRBJ2-7	.	CASGPLAGIPYEQYF	TGTGCCAGCGGTCCGCTAGCGGGGATCCCCTACGAGCAGTACTTC
TRBV19	TRBD1	TRBJ2-6	few	CASSLQGARSGANVLTF	TGTGCCAGTAGTCTCCAGGGGGCCCGCTCTGGGGCCAACGTCCTGACTTTC
TRBV18	.	TRBJ2-7	.	CASSPRRNSYEQYF	TGTGCCAGCTCACCACGGCGGAACTCCTACGAGCAGTACTTC
TRBV11-2	TRBD2	TRBJ2-3	.	CASSLVPAGLTDTQYF	TGTGCCAGCAGCTTAGTCCCAGCGGGGCTCACAGATACGCAGTATTTT
TRBV29-1	TRBD1	TRBJ2-3	.	CSVGTGRTDTQYF	TGCAGCGTTGGGACAGGGAGGACAGATACGCAGTATTTT
TRBV6-2/TRBV6-3	.	TRBJ2-5	few	CASSSPRGREAQKTQYF	TGTGCCAGCAGTTCGCCGAGGGGGCGGGAGGCGCAGAAGACCCAGTACTTC
TRBV27	.	TRBJ2-7	.	CASSYRTLSYEQYF	TGTGCCAGCAGTTACCGGACTCTCTCCTACGAGCAGTACTTC
TRBV21-1	.	TRBJ2-7	.	CASSKELAGEYEQYF	TGTGCCAGCAGCAAAGAACTAGCGGGAGAATACGAGCAGTACTTC
TRBV18	.	TRBJ1-1	.	CASSPQRQNTEAFF	TGTGCCAGCTCACCACAGAGACAGAACACTGAAGCTTTCTTT
TRBV6-6	TRBD2	TRBJ2-7	once	CASSLSSGKRGEQYF	TGTGCCAGCAGTCTTTCTAGCGGGAAAAGAGGAGAGCAGTACTTC
TRBV29-1	.	TRBJ1-2	.	CSVGGGGYGYTF	TGCAGCGTTGGTGGGGGGGGCTATGGCTACACCTTC
TRBV7-9	TRBD2	TRBJ2-1	.	CASSLADGRALVEQFF	TGTGCCAGCAGCTTAGCCGACGGGAGGGCCTTGGTTGAGCAGTTCTTC
TRBV5-1	TRBD2	TRBJ2-4	.	CASSLAVSSGSIQYF	TGCGCCAGCAGCTTGGCAGTGTCTAGCGGGAGCATTCAGTACTTC
TRBV14	.	TRBJ2-7	.	CASSRVSYEQYF	TGTGCCAGCAGCCGCGTATCCTACGAGCAGTACTTC
TRBV30	TRBD2	TRBJ2-1	once	CAWVYKSLLRDYQYNEQFF	TGTGCCTGGGTATACAAAAGCCTTCTGCGGGACTATCAATACAATGAGCAGTTCTTC
TRBV18	TRBD1	TRBJ2-7	.	CASSPAGQATYEQYF	TGTGCCAGCTCACCGGCGGGACAGGCTACCTACGAGCAGTACTTC
TRBV7-2	.	TRBJ1-4	.	CASSRDSAGDEKLFF	TGTGCCAGCAGTCGAGACAGTGCGGGGGATGAAAAACTGTTTTTT
TRBV30	TRBD1	TRBJ1-2	.	CAWTGTGGAFRHYTF	TGTGCCTGGACCGGGACAGGGGGCGCCTTCCGTCATTACACCTTC
TRBV3-1/TRBV3-2	.	TRBJ2-5	.	CASSHRSLRTQYF	TGTGCCAGCAGCCATCGATCCTTGAGGACCCAGTACTTC
TRBV15	.	TRBJ2-5	.	CATSRSGQETQYF	TGTGCCACCAGCAGGTCGGGGCAAGAGACCCAGTACTTC
TRBV21-1	.	TRBJ1-3	.	CASSNRTGGNTIYF	TGTGCCAGCAGCAATCGGACAGGGGGAAACACCATATATTTT
TRBV12-3/TRBV12-4	.	TRBJ1-2	.	CASSLYGAYGYTF	TGTGCCAGCAGTTTGTATGGGGCGTATGGCTACACCTTC
TRBV14	.	TRBJ1-2	once	CASSQAYADRRGYTF	TGTGCCAGCAGCCAAGCCTATGCGGACAGACGGGGCTACACCTTC
TRBV30	.	TRBJ1-2	.	CAWSVMGTGGNYGYTF	TGTGCCTGGAGTGTAATGGGAACGGGGGGCAACTATGGCTACACCTTC